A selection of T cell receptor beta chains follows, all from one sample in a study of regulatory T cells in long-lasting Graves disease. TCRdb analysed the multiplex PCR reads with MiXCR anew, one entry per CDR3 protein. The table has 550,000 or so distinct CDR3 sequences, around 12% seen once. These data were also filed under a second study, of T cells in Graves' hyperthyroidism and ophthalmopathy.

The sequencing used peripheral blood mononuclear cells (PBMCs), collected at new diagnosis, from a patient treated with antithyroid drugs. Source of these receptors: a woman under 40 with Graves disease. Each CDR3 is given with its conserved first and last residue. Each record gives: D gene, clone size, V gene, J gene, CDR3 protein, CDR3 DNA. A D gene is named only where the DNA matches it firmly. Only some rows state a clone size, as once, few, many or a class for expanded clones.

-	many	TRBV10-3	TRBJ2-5	CAISEPHQETQYF	TGTGCCATCAGTGAGCCTCACCAAGAGACCCAGTACTTC
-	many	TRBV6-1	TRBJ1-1	CASIPFDRTEAFF	TGTGCCAGCATCCCTTTTGACAGAACTGAAGCTTTCTTT
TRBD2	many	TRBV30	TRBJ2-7	CAWSKGLVYEQYF	TGTGCCTGGAGTAAAGGACTAGTCTACGAGCAGTACTTC
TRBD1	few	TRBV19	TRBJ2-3	CASSDPSGTGGDTQYF	TGTGCCAGTAGTGATCCTAGCGGGACAGGGGGAGATACGCAGTATTTT
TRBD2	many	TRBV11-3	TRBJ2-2	CASSVRPTTRESTGELFF	TGTGCCAGCAGCGTAAGGCCGACTACGCGGGAGAGCACCGGGGAGCTGTTTTTT
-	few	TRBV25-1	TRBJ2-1	CASSEFGPGPDNEQFF	TGTGCCAGCAGTGAATTTGGGCCAGGCCCGGACAATGAGCAGTTCTTC
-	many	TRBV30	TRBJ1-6	CAWRPSSYNSPLHF	TGTGCCTGGAGACCGAGCTCCTATAATTCACCCCTCCACTTT
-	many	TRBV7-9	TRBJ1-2	CASSPSGSLVSTF	TGTGCCAGCAGCCCCTCGGGATCGTTGGTATCCACCTTC
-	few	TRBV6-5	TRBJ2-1	CASSYLTANEQFF	TGTGCCAGCAGTTATTTGACAGCCAATGAGCAGTTCTTC
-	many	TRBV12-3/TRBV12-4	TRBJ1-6	CASSTNGPNSPLHF	TGTGCCAGCAGTACTAACGGTCCGAATTCACCCCTCCACTTT
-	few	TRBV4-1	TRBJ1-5	CASSQDVGRISNQPQHF	TGCGCCAGCAGCCAAGATGTAGGGCGGATCAGCAATCAGCCCCAGCATTTT
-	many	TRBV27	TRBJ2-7	CASAPSISPSYEQYF	TGTGCCAGCGCCCCCTCCATCAGCCCCTCCTACGAGCAGTACTTC
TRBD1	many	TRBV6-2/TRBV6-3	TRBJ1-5	CASRYGTGVFQPQHF	TGTGCCAGCAGGTATGGGACAGGGGTTTTTCAGCCCCAGCATTTT
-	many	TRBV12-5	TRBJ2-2	CAVGTGAGELFF	TGTGCCGTGGGAACGGGGGCCGGGGAGCTGTTTTTT
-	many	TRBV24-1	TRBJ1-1	CATSDPYNTEAFF	TGTGCCACCAGTGATCCGTATAACACTGAAGCTTTCTTT
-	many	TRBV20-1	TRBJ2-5	CSARAQKETQYF	TGCAGTGCTAGAGCACAGAAAGAGACCCAGTACTTC
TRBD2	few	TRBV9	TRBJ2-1	CASSVERGGRADFPYNEQFF	TGTGCCAGCAGCGTAGAAAGAGGCGGGAGGGCGGATTTCCCCTACAATGAGCAGTTCTTC
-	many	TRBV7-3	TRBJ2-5	CATSQTVQETQYF	TGTGCCACCAGCCAGACAGTTCAAGAGACCCAGTACTTC
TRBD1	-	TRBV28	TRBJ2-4	CASSLKQGASKNIQYF	TGTGCCAGCAGCCTCAAACAGGGGGCATCCAAAAACATTCAGTACTTC
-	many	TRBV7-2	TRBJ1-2	CASSLTTGIKYGYTF	TGTGCCAGCAGCTTGACAACAGGGATTAAGTATGGCTACACCTTC
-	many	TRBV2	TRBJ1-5	CASTPLGGLGNQPQHF	TGTGCCAGCACCCCCTTGGGGGGATTAGGCAATCAGCCCCAGCATTTT
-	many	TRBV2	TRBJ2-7	CASTLEGGTGEQYF	TGTGCCAGCACCCTGGAGGGGGGAACGGGCGAGCAGTACTTC
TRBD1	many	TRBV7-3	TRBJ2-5	CASSEGQRSRGETQYF	TGTGCCAGCAGCGAGGGACAGAGGAGTAGGGGAGAGACCCAGTACTTC
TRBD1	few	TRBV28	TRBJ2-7	CASSEPGQRYEQYF	TGTGCCAGCAGTGAACCGGGACAGCGATACGAGCAGTACTTC
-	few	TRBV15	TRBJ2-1	CATSGRGNEQFF	TGTGCCACCAGCGGCAGGGGAAATGAGCAGTTCTTC
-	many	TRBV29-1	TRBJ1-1	CSVAPVLNTEAFF	TGCAGCGTTGCCCCAGTACTGAACACTGAAGCTTTCTTT
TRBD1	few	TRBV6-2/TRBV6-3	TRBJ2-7	CASSETGGEQYF	TGTGCCAGCAGTGAAACAGGGGGTGAGCAGTACTTC
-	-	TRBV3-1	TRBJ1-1	CASSPSLDRLEAFF	TGTGCCAGCAGCCCCTCCCTTGACAGGCTAGAAGCTTTCTTT
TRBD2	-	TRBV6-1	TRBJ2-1	CASRRGGSRNEQFF	TGTGCCAGCAGGCGGGGGGGTTCGAGGAATGAGCAGTTCTTC
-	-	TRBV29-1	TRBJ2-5	CSVEAGWGQETQYF	TGCAGCGTTGAAGCCGGCTGGGGACAAGAGACCCAGTACTTC
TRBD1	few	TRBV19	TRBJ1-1	CASSSKGAGTEAFF	TGTGCCAGTAGTAGCAAGGGGGCGGGAACTGAAGCTTTCTTT
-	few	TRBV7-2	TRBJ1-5	CASSRQEDQPQHF	TGTGCCAGCAGCCGACAGGAGGATCAGCCCCAGCATTTT
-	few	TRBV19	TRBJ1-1	CATKKGQFTEAFF	TGTGCCACTAAGAAGGGGCAGTTCACTGAAGCTTTCTTT
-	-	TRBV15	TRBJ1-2	CATRKDLSNYGYTF	TGTGCCACCAGAAAGGACCTCTCAAACTATGGCTACACCTTC
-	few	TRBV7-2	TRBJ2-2	CASRITGPGELFF	TGTGCCAGCAGAATAACAGGGCCCGGGGAGCTGTTTTTT
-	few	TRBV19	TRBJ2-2	CASRGTPNTGELFF	TGTGCCAGTCGCGGGACTCCTAACACCGGGGAGCTGTTTTTT
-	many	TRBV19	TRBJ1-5	CASSIASRQSNQPQHF	TGTGCCAGTAGTATAGCCTCCCGCCAAAGCAATCAGCCCCAGCATTTT
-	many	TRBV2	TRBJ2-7	CASSESGYEQYF	TGTGCCAGCAGTGAAAGTGGCTACGAGCAGTACTTC
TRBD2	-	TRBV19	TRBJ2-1	CASSISLAGVEQFF	TGTGCCAGTAGTATCTCACTAGCGGGAGTAGAGCAGTTCTTC
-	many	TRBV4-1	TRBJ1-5	CASSQGLDQPQHF	TGCGCCAGCAGCCAAGGGCTGGACCAGCCCCAGCATTTT
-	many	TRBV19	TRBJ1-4	CASSIQAFPSEKLFF	TGTGCCAGTAGTATCCAAGCTTTTCCCAGTGAAAAACTGTTTTTT
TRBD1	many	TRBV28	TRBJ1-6	CASSRDRGVPNSPLHF	TGTGCCAGCAGTCGGGACAGAGGTGTGCCCAATTCACCCCTCCACTTT
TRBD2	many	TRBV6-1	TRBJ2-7	CASSERPGRAYEQYF	TGTGCCAGCAGTGAACGCCCGGGGAGGGCCTACGAGCAGTACTTC
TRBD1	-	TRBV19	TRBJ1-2	CASSPFGGGQGNNYGYTF	TGTGCCAGTAGCCCCTTCGGGGGGGGACAGGGGAATAACTATGGCTACACCTTC
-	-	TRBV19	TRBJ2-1	CASSIGWGNEQFF	TGTGCCAGTAGTATAGGGTGGGGCAATGAGCAGTTCTTC
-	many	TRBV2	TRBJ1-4	CASEGTGASRDEKLFF	TGTGCCAGCGAAGGAACCGGGGCTAGCCGGGATGAAAAACTGTTTTTT
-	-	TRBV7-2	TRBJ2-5	CASSSRAETQYF	TGTGCCAGCAGCTCCCGGGCAGAGACCCAGTACTTC
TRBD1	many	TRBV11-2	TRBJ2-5	CASSLVQGASQTQYF	TGTGCCAGCAGCTTGGTACAGGGGGCTTCACAGACCCAGTACTTC
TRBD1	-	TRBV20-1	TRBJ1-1	CSAPQGANTEAFF	TGCAGTGCTCCCCAGGGGGCGAACACTGAAGCTTTCTTT
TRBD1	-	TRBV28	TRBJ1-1	CASRNVAGGMNTEAFF	TGTGCCAGCAGGAATGTGGCAGGGGGGATGAACACTGAAGCTTTCTTT
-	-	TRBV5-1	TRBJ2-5	CASSRGTPEETQYF	TGCGCCAGCAGCAGGGGGACACCAGAAGAGACCCAGTACTTC
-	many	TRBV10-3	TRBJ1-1	CAIGREAGVTEAFF	TGTGCCATCGGCAGGGAGGCAGGGGTGACTGAAGCTTTCTTT
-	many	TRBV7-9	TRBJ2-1	CASSPRGEMSYNEQFF	TGTGCCAGCAGCCCCAGAGGGGAGATGTCTTACAATGAGCAGTTCTTC
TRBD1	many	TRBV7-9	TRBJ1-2	CASSAGQGSNYGYTF	TGTGCCAGCAGCGCCGGACAGGGGTCGAACTATGGCTACACCTTC
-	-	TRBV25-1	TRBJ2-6	CASSEYPGANVLTF	TGTGCCAGCAGTGAATATCCCGGGGCCAACGTCCTGACTTTC
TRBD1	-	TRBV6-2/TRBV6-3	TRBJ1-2	CASRYYGTGANYGYTF	TGTGCCAGCAGATACTATGGGACAGGGGCTAACTATGGCTACACCTTC
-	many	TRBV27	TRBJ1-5	CASSPTPGHTQPQHF	TGTGCCAGCAGTCCCACTCCGGGACACACTCAGCCCCAGCATTTT
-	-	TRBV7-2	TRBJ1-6	CASSLAQVVKGNWNSPLHF	TGTGCCAGCAGCTTAGCGCAGGTCGTAAAGGGCAATTGGAATTCACCCCTCCACTTT
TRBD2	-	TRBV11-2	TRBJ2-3	CASSQASGADTQYF	TGTGCCAGCAGCCAAGCTAGCGGGGCAGATACGCAGTATTTT